Described below is a single T cell receptor (beta chain) sequence and its context. Its antigen remains unidentified. This entry belongs to a study of response to subunit inactivated influenza vaccine. Study-wide findings and caveats: Each seasonal influenza vaccination, the authors suggested, recruits few new T cells.

Via MiXCR, TCRdb re-called the RT-PCR reads, giving one row per CDR3 protein. The data hold more than 600,000 distinct CDR3 sequences, with around 18% observed a single time. V lost 4 bases and J lost 7, with 11 bases in between. This CDR3 has 13 residues. This TCR derives from a man between 50 and 59 years old who received an inactivated influenza vaccine. The gene calls are TRBV12-3 or TRBV12-4 and TRBJ1-5, with unresolved D. This specimen was PBMCs from blood, taken around 5 days after vaccination. The CDR3: CASSWASVQPQHF. CDR3 bases: TGTGCCAGCAGTTGGGCCTCCGTCCAGCCCCAGCATTTT.